This TCR beta chain was documented in a study of blood T cell repertoires in COVID-19. Overall study: The origin of the acute and convalescent COVID-19 samples was the United States, Italy and Spain. In each case, the material was cDNA or gDNA derived from T cells, B-cell-depleted T cells, or PBMCs.

The CDR3 contains 12 residues. After removal of 4 bases from V and 9 bases from J, the junction contained 6 bases not matched to a gene. Germline V gives CDR1 MDHEN, CDR2 SYDVKM. Original data processing: It was from reference gene primer amplification that nucleated cell counts were estimated. Produced via immunoSEQ multiplex PCR; TCRdb's table is partial and in-frame only. The V and J calls and clone size were taken over from that table, and D and trimming were inferred from the DNA. The sample lists 85,000 to 110,000 clones, about 85% occurring once. The sequence derives from a man aged 50 to 60 in a cohort sampled during active COVID-19. The chain combines TRBV28 with TRBJ2-7; 7 bases fit TRBD2. What was sequenced was peripheral blood. DNA for the CDR3: TGTGCCAGCAGTTCTACGGGCGGGGGGCAGTACGTC. This sequence encodes CASSSTGGGQYV.